The sequence of this T cell receptor (beta chain) was determined in a study of blood T cell repertoires in COVID-19. Assay used: immunoSEQ multiplex PCR; TCRdb lists only in-frame clones, some missing. The top ten clones hold over 1.5% of a sample with fewer than 400,000 clones, roughly 86% of them seen once. There are 15 residues in the CDR3. The J segment lost 2 bases and the V segment lost 2 bases, leaving 4 bases of the junction unmatched. Per germline, CDR1 SNHLY and CDR2 FYNNEI. This clonotype was sampled from a woman in her thirties with COVID-19, enrolled during active disease. Sequenced input: peripheral blood. This rearrangement joins TRBV2 to TRBJ2-5; 8 bases align to TRBD2. CDR3 in DNA: TGTGCCAGCAGTGAAAACGGGGGGGGACAAGAGACCCAGTACTTC. This encodes CASSENGGGQETQYF. The full variable domain, in which reference TRBV2 and TRBJ2-5 provide the parts outside the CDR3, is EPEVTQTPSHQVTQMGQEVILRCVPISNHLYFYWYRQILGQKVEFLVSFYNNEISEKSEIFDDQFSVERPDGSNFTLKIRSTKLEDSAMYFCASSENGGGQETQYFGPGTRLLVL.